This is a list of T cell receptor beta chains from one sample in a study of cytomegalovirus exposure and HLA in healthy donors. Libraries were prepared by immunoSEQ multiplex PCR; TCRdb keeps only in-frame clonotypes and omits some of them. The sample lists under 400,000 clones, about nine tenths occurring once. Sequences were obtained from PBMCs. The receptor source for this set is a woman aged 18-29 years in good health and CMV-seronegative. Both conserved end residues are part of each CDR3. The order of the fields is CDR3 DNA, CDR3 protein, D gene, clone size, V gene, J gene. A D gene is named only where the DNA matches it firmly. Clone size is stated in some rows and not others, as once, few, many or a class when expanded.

cdr3_nt: TGTGCCAGCAGCGTAGCGCACGCAGGATCGAACACCGGGGAGCTGTTTTTT
cdr3_aa: CASSVAHAGSNTGELFF
d_call: -
clone_size: -
v_call: TRBV9
j_call: TRBJ2-2

cdr3_nt: TGTGCCAGTTTAGGACTAGCAGGTGATACGCAGTATTTT
cdr3_aa: CASLGLAGDTQYF
d_call: TRBD2
clone_size: -
v_call: TRBV2
j_call: TRBJ2-3

cdr3_nt: TGTGCCACCGCCGGGACAGGGGTAAACGAGCAGTACTTC
cdr3_aa: CATAGTGVNEQYF
d_call: TRBD1
clone_size: once
v_call: TRBV6-5
j_call: TRBJ2-7

cdr3_nt: TGCAGCGTTGAAGATCCCCAGGGTAAGGTCAATGAGCAGTTCTTC
cdr3_aa: CSVEDPQGKVNEQFF
d_call: -
clone_size: once
v_call: TRBV29-1
j_call: TRBJ2-1

cdr3_nt: TGTGCCAGCAGCCCCCGGGCGGGCCCCTACAATGAGCAGTTCTTC
cdr3_aa: CASSPRAGPYNEQFF
d_call: -
clone_size: -
v_call: TRBV13
j_call: TRBJ2-1

cdr3_nt: TGCGCCAGCAGCTTGGCCGTAGCCGAGTCTAGGGGGCTAAGAGATACGCAGTATTTT
cdr3_aa: CASSLAVAESRGLRDTQYF
d_call: TRBD1
clone_size: -
v_call: TRBV5-1
j_call: TRBJ2-3

cdr3_nt: TGTGCCAGTAGTGCAGGGAGGAGCACTGAAGCTTTCTTT
cdr3_aa: CASSAGRSTEAFF
d_call: -
clone_size: -
v_call: TRBV19
j_call: TRBJ1-1

cdr3_nt: TGTGCCAGCAGTGAATGGTCTTGGGGACTAGCGGGGGCCCAAGAGACCCAGTACTTC
cdr3_aa: CASSEWSWGLAGAQETQYF
d_call: TRBD2
clone_size: -
v_call: TRBV2
j_call: TRBJ2-5

cdr3_nt: TGTGCCAGCAGTCCCGGACAGGTTGGTGCTGGCTACACCTTC
cdr3_aa: CASSPGQVGAGYTF
d_call: TRBD1
clone_size: -
v_call: TRBV2
j_call: TRBJ1-2

cdr3_nt: TGTGCCAGCAGCTTTATGGGGACAGGGCCCACTGAAGCTTTCTTT
cdr3_aa: CASSFMGTGPTEAFF
d_call: TRBD1
clone_size: -
v_call: TRBV5-6
j_call: TRBJ1-1

cdr3_nt: TGCGCCAGCAGTGAGACGGGACGGCGGGGGCATGCTGAAGCTTTCTTT
cdr3_aa: CASSETGRRGHAEAFF
d_call: -
clone_size: -
v_call: TRBV10-1
j_call: TRBJ1-1

cdr3_nt: TGCGCCAGCAGCCCCCGCGGGGGGACGAACACCGGGGAGCTGTTTTTT
cdr3_aa: CASSPRGGTNTGELFF
d_call: TRBD2
clone_size: -
v_call: TRBV4-1
j_call: TRBJ2-2

cdr3_nt: TGTGCCAGCAGCATGGGACAGGCCCTCTCCTACGAGCAGTACTTC
cdr3_aa: CASSMGQALSYEQYF
d_call: TRBD1
clone_size: -
v_call: TRBV7-2
j_call: TRBJ2-7

cdr3_nt: TGTGCCAGCAGTTTCCCGTCGACAGGGGGAAACACCATATATTTT
cdr3_aa: CASSFPSTGGNTIYF
d_call: TRBD1
clone_size: -
v_call: TRBV28
j_call: TRBJ1-3

cdr3_nt: TGTGCCAGCAACCAACGCCGGTTTAGCACAGATACGCAGTATTTT
cdr3_aa: CASNQRRFSTDTQYF
d_call: -
clone_size: -
v_call: TRBV2
j_call: TRBJ2-3

cdr3_nt: TGTGCCAGCAGTCTCGACAGGGATCGCACAGATACGCAGTATTTT
cdr3_aa: CASSLDRDRTDTQYF
d_call: TRBD1
clone_size: once
v_call: TRBV7-9
j_call: TRBJ2-3

cdr3_nt: TGTGCCACCGCCCCCCTGCTCTATATCGACAGGGGGCTGAACACTGAAGCTTTCTTT
cdr3_aa: CATAPLLYIDRGLNTEAFF
d_call: TRBD1
clone_size: -
v_call: TRBV19
j_call: TRBJ1-1

cdr3_nt: TGTGCCAGCAGCCAAGGACTAGGAATACAAGAGACCCAGTACTTC
cdr3_aa: CASSQGLGIQETQYF
d_call: TRBD2
clone_size: -
v_call: TRBV27
j_call: TRBJ2-5

cdr3_nt: TGTGCCACTACTCAAGAGACCCAGTACTTC
cdr3_aa: CATTQETQYF
d_call: -
clone_size: -
v_call: TRBV27
j_call: TRBJ2-5

cdr3_nt: TGTGCCAGCAGTTTTAGGACTAGCGGGAGGGTATACGAGCAGTACTTC
cdr3_aa: CASSFRTSGRVYEQYF
d_call: TRBD2
clone_size: -
v_call: TRBV27
j_call: TRBJ2-7

cdr3_nt: TGCGCCAGCAGCTTGGATGGACGTCAGGGATTTGGAGAGACCCAGTACTTC
cdr3_aa: CASSLDGRQGFGETQYF
d_call: -
clone_size: once
v_call: TRBV5-1
j_call: TRBJ2-5

cdr3_nt: TGCAGATATTCAGGGGGCAATGGCTACACCTTC
cdr3_aa: CRYSGGNGYTF
d_call: TRBD1
clone_size: -
v_call: TRBV20-1
j_call: TRBJ1-2

cdr3_nt: TGTGCCAGCAGCACAGGGGGTCCCTACGAGCAGTACTTC
cdr3_aa: CASSTGGPYEQYF
d_call: TRBD1
clone_size: -
v_call: TRBV28
j_call: TRBJ2-7

cdr3_nt: TGTGCCAGTAGGGACAGGGCGCGGAGTAATGAAAAACTGTTTTTT
cdr3_aa: CASRDRARSNEKLFF
d_call: TRBD1
clone_size: -
v_call: TRBV19
j_call: TRBJ1-4

cdr3_nt: TGTGCCAGCGGACAGGGGTCTAGTGGCTACACCTTC
cdr3_aa: CASGQGSSGYTF
d_call: TRBD1
clone_size: -
v_call: TRBV2
j_call: TRBJ1-2

cdr3_nt: TGTGCCAGTAGTATCAGGGGTCGGGGTCAGCCCCAGCATTTT
cdr3_aa: CASSIRGRGQPQHF
d_call: -
clone_size: few
v_call: TRBV19
j_call: TRBJ1-5

cdr3_nt: TGTGCCTGGAGTGTTTCCGGAGGCACTGAAGCTTTCTTT
cdr3_aa: CAWSVSGGTEAFF
d_call: -
clone_size: -
v_call: TRBV30
j_call: TRBJ1-1

cdr3_nt: TGTGCCAGCATCCCCGCCGGGACAGGGGACACTGAAGCTTTCTTT
cdr3_aa: CASIPAGTGDTEAFF
d_call: TRBD1
clone_size: -
v_call: TRBV28
j_call: TRBJ1-1

cdr3_nt: TGTGCCAGCAGTGAAGCGCAAGGACAGGGGTCTTTCTTT
cdr3_aa: CASSEAQGQGSFF
d_call: TRBD1
clone_size: -
v_call: TRBV6-1
j_call: TRBJ1-1

cdr3_nt: TGCGCCAGCAGCGTTGGACAGGGAAGGACTTACGAGCAGTACTTC
cdr3_aa: CASSVGQGRTYEQYF
d_call: TRBD1
clone_size: few
v_call: TRBV10-1
j_call: TRBJ2-7

cdr3_nt: TGCGCCAGCAGCCAAGAGGGGGGGAGGAACACAGATACGCAGTATTTT
cdr3_aa: CASSQEGGRNTDTQYF
d_call: TRBD2
clone_size: once
v_call: TRBV4-1
j_call: TRBJ2-3

cdr3_nt: TGTGCCAGCAGTTACGGCCTAGTCCCCAATGAGCAGTTCTTC
cdr3_aa: CASSYGLVPNEQFF
d_call: -
clone_size: -
v_call: TRBV6-5
j_call: TRBJ2-1

cdr3_nt: TGCGCCAGCTGGGTGGGAGGGGAAGAGACCCAGTACTTC
cdr3_aa: CASWVGGEETQYF
d_call: TRBD2
clone_size: -
v_call: TRBV5-1
j_call: TRBJ2-5

cdr3_nt: TGTGCCAGCAGTGAAGGGGGTGGGAGTCAGCCCCAGCATTTT
cdr3_aa: CASSEGGGSQPQHF
d_call: -
clone_size: -
v_call: TRBV6-1
j_call: TRBJ1-5

cdr3_nt: TGTGCCAGCAGCCCGAGGGCTACCGGGGAGCTGTTTTTT
cdr3_aa: CASSPRATGELFF
d_call: -
clone_size: few
v_call: TRBV28
j_call: TRBJ2-2

cdr3_nt: TGTGCCAGCAGCATGAACAGGGGGCGCGGGGACATTCAGTACTTC
cdr3_aa: CASSMNRGRGDIQYF
d_call: TRBD1
clone_size: -
v_call: TRBV5-4
j_call: TRBJ2-4

cdr3_nt: TGTGCCAGCAGCTTAAACCCAGTCTTTGTCACTGAAGCTTTCTTT
cdr3_aa: CASSLNPVFVTEAFF
d_call: -
clone_size: -
v_call: TRBV7-2
j_call: TRBJ1-1

cdr3_nt: TGTGCCAGCAGTTACGTGCGGGATCACGAGCAGTACTTC
cdr3_aa: CASSYVRDHEQYF
d_call: -
clone_size: -
v_call: TRBV6-5
j_call: TRBJ2-7

cdr3_nt: TGTGCCAGCTCACCCGAGACAGGCAGGGGGCCCCAGCATTTT
cdr3_aa: CASSPETGRGPQHF
d_call: -
clone_size: -
v_call: TRBV18
j_call: TRBJ1-5

cdr3_nt: TGTGCCAGCAGCGGGGGACAGGGGGCGGAAAAACTGTTTTTT
cdr3_aa: CASSGGQGAEKLFF
d_call: TRBD1
clone_size: -
v_call: TRBV9
j_call: TRBJ1-4

cdr3_nt: TGTGCCAGCAGGAGACTAGCGGGGGGGTTTAGCTCCTACAATGAGCAGTTCTTC
cdr3_aa: CASRRLAGGFSSYNEQFF
d_call: TRBD2
clone_size: -
v_call: TRBV2
j_call: TRBJ2-1

cdr3_nt: TGTGCCAGCAGTTATAACACCGGGGAGCTGTTTTTT
cdr3_aa: CASSYNTGELFF
d_call: -
clone_size: -
v_call: TRBV11-2
j_call: TRBJ2-2

cdr3_nt: TGTGCCACCACCAGAAGGGCTAGCGGGCTATACAATGAGCAGTTCTTC
cdr3_aa: CATTRRASGLYNEQFF
d_call: TRBD2
clone_size: -
v_call: TRBV19
j_call: TRBJ2-1

cdr3_nt: TGTGCCAGCAGTGGGACTAGCGATCAATCCTACGAGCAGTACTTC
cdr3_aa: CASSGTSDQSYEQYF
d_call: TRBD2
clone_size: -
v_call: TRBV2
j_call: TRBJ2-7

cdr3_nt: TGTGCCAGCAGTTGGCGGGCAACCTACAATGAGCAGTTCTTC
cdr3_aa: CASSWRATYNEQFF
d_call: -
clone_size: -
v_call: TRBV6-4
j_call: TRBJ2-1

cdr3_nt: TGTGCCAGCAGCTTCTCGACAGGAGGAGAGACCCAGTACTTC
cdr3_aa: CASSFSTGGETQYF
d_call: -
clone_size: -
v_call: TRBV7-7
j_call: TRBJ2-5

cdr3_nt: TGTGCCAGCAGTGTAACAGGGGGCAATCAGCCCCAGCATTTT
cdr3_aa: CASSVTGGNQPQHF
d_call: TRBD1
clone_size: few
v_call: TRBV2
j_call: TRBJ1-5

cdr3_nt: TGCGCCAGCAGTCTTTCCAGGACCTACAATGAGCAGTTCTTC
cdr3_aa: CASSLSRTYNEQFF
d_call: -
clone_size: -
v_call: TRBV10-1
j_call: TRBJ2-1

cdr3_nt: TGTGCCACCCGCTTCGGACAGGGGGTTTACGAGCAGTACTTC
cdr3_aa: CATRFGQGVYEQYF
d_call: TRBD1
clone_size: once
v_call: TRBV6-1
j_call: TRBJ2-7

cdr3_nt: TGTGCCAGCAGCGCGGCGGGGGAGGGCACAGATACGCAGTATTTT
cdr3_aa: CASSAAGEGTDTQYF
d_call: TRBD2
clone_size: -
v_call: TRBV25-1
j_call: TRBJ2-3

cdr3_nt: TGTGCCAGCAGAAGGGACAGCTTATATGGCTACACCTTC
cdr3_aa: CASRRDSLYGYTF
d_call: TRBD1
clone_size: few
v_call: TRBV6-1
j_call: TRBJ1-2

cdr3_nt: TGCGCCAGCAGTCCCGACAGGGCGAGGACTGAAGCTTTCTTT
cdr3_aa: CASSPDRARTEAFF
d_call: TRBD1
clone_size: -
v_call: TRBV10-1
j_call: TRBJ1-1

cdr3_nt: TGTGCCAGTAGTCGACAGGGGGCTAACGAGCAGTACTTC
cdr3_aa: CASSRQGANEQYF
d_call: TRBD1
clone_size: -
v_call: TRBV19
j_call: TRBJ2-7

cdr3_nt: TGTGCCACCAGGAGTCGGTCTAGCTATGGCTACACCTTC
cdr3_aa: CATRSRSSYGYTF
d_call: -
clone_size: -
v_call: TRBV6-1
j_call: TRBJ1-2

cdr3_nt: TGTGCCAGCTCACCATTCACCCGGACAGGGGTTACAGATACGCAGTATTTT
cdr3_aa: CASSPFTRTGVTDTQYF
d_call: TRBD1
clone_size: -
v_call: TRBV18
j_call: TRBJ2-3

cdr3_nt: TGTGCCAGCAGCGTAGTCGGAGGGTCCACCGGGGAGCTGTTTTTT
cdr3_aa: CASSVVGGSTGELFF
d_call: -
clone_size: -
v_call: TRBV9
j_call: TRBJ2-2

cdr3_nt: TGCGCCAGCAGCCAATGGACAGGGGACACTGAAGCTTTCTTT
cdr3_aa: CASSQWTGDTEAFF
d_call: TRBD1
clone_size: -
v_call: TRBV5-1
j_call: TRBJ1-1

cdr3_nt: TGTGCCAGCAGCTTACTACGTTTAAGCCCCTACGAGCAGTACTTC
cdr3_aa: CASSLLRLSPYEQYF
d_call: -
clone_size: -
v_call: TRBV5-6
j_call: TRBJ2-7

cdr3_nt: TGTGCCAGCAGCGCCACCGGGACAGGGGCCTACGAGCAGTACTTC
cdr3_aa: CASSATGTGAYEQYF
d_call: TRBD1
clone_size: -
v_call: TRBV9
j_call: TRBJ2-7

cdr3_nt: TGTGCCGCGAAAGGTGACAGTATGAACACTGAAGCTTTCTTT
cdr3_aa: CAAKGDSMNTEAFF
d_call: -
clone_size: -
v_call: TRBV6-6
j_call: TRBJ1-1